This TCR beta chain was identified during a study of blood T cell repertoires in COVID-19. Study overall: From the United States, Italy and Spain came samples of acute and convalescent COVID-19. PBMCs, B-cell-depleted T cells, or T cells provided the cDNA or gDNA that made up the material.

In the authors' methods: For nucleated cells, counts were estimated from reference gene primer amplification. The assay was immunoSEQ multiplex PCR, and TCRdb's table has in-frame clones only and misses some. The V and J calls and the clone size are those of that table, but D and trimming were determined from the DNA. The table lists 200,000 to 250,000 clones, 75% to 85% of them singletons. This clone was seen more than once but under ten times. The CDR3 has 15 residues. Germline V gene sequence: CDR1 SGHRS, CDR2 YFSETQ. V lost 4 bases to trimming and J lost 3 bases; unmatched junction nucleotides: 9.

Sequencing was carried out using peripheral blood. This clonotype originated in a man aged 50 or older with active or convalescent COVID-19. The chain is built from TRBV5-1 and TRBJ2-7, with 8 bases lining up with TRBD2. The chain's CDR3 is CASSPGSSGRYEQYF. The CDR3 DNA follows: TGCGCCAGCAGCCCCGGGTCTAGCGGGCGCTACGAGCAGTACTTC.